The 29 T cell receptor beta chains given below trace back to one sample, sequenced in a study of graft-versus-host responses after intestinal transplantation (dated by TCRdb to 2020 to 2022). Their antigens remain unidentified. The label giving this sample's time point can be read as: cells obtained before transplantation from donor or recipient. Library method: the immunoSEQ multiplex PCR assay. TCRdb limited this immuneACCESS table to in-frame rearrangements with V and J called. A share of clones is missing; checked studies link under half to unresolved V genes, and the rest is unexplained. The sample table shows tens of thousands of clones, and around nine tenths are seen once. About 0.3% of the sample is in the top ten clones. The source material was unstimulated CD4+ T cells sorted from spleen or lymph node cells, sampled before intestinal transplant. The receptors come from a human donor who received an intestinal transplant.

This chain joins TRBV6-5 and TRBJ1-2, with TRBD1 as a possible D gene (6 bases). The CDR3 sequence is 15 residues long. Germline values: CDR1 MNHEY, CDR2 SVGAGI. V lost 2 bases and J lost 3, with 13 bases in between. The chain's CDR3 is CASSYRPTGDYGYTF. In DNA, the CDR3 is TGTGCCAGCAGTTACCGACCGACAGGAGACTATGGCTACACCTTC.

V gene TRBV7-9 combines with J gene TRBJ2-7, with D unclear. The CDR3 loop spans 13 amino acids. CDR1 SEHNR and CDR2 FQNEAQ come from the germline V gene (reference sequence). V lost 1 base and J lost 6, with 10 bases in between. CDR3 DNA: TGTGCCAGCAGCTTAGGGTCCAACGTCGAGCAGTACTTC. This translates into CASSLGSNVEQYF. The full variable domain, rest sourced from reference TRBV7-9 and TRBJ2-7, is DTGVSQNPRHKITKRGQNVTFRCDPISEHNRLYWYRQTLGQGPEFLTYFQNEAQLEKSRLLSDRFSAERPKGSFSTLEIQRTEQGDSAMYLCASSLGSNVEQYFGPGTRLTVT.

The chain couples TRBV27 to TRBJ1-1, with 7 bases that match TRBD1. The germline V gene encodes CDR1 MNHEY and CDR2 SMNVEV (reference sequence). The J segment lost 1 base and the V segment lost 11 bases, leaving 13 bases of the junction unmatched. The CDR3 spans 15 residues. CDR3 sequence (DNA): TGTGCCGCGCGGGCACTCACAGGGGCGAACACTGAAGCTTTCTTT. Translating it yields CAARALTGANTEAFF.

V usage is TRBV29-1 and J usage is TRBJ1-2, with D perhaps TRBD1 (6 bases). The CDR3 consists of 13 residues. V was cut by 3 bases and J by 8 bases, with 16 bases left in between. CDR1 is SQVTM and CDR2 is ANQGSEA in the germline V gene. The chain's CDR3 is CSVDRQVQRGYTF. CDR3 sequence (DNA): TGCAGCGTTGACCGACAGGTCCAACGGGGCTACACCTTC.

The gene calls are TRBV28 and TRBJ2-7, with a possible D match to TRBD1 (6 bases). Germline V gene sequence: CDR1 MDHEN, CDR2 SYDVKM. V lost 4 bases and J lost 2, with 15 bases in between. The CDR3 runs to 15 residues. The CDR3 coding sequence is TGTGCCAGCAGTTCCTCAGGGACATCCCCCTACGAGCAGTACTTC. As protein: CASSSSGTSPYEQYF.

The DNA of the CDR3 is TGTGCTAGTGGTTCCCCCGGGGTGAACACTGAAGCTTTCTTT. Protein sequence: CASGSPGVNTEAFF. This chain connects TRBV12-5 to TRBJ1-1; D call uncertain. Germline CDR1 reads LGHNT; CDR2 reads FRNRAP. V lost 4 bases and J 0 bases, leaving 9 bases between the germline ends. The CDR3 is made up of 14 amino acids.

The chain recombines TRBV27 with TRBJ1-5; D gene uncertain. V lost 5 bases and J 5 bases, leaving 10 bases between the germline ends. This CDR3 has 13 amino acids. Per the germline V gene, CDR1 is MNHEY and CDR2 is SMNVEV (reference sequence). In nucleotides, the CDR3 is TGTGCCAGCAGTATTTATGGGGATCAGCCCCAGCATTTT. This sequence encodes CASSIYGDQPQHF.

V usage is TRBV29-1 and J usage is TRBJ1-1; perhaps TRBD1 as D (6 bases). V lost 6 bases to trimming and J lost 8 bases, with 16 bases between them. This CDR3 has 12 amino acids. Germline CDR1 is SQVTM and CDR2 is ANQGSEA. The CDR3 spells CSVGNRAGEAFF. As DNA, the CDR3 is TGCAGCGTGGGGAACAGGGCGGGAGAAGCTTTCTTT.

CDR3 DNA: TGCGCCAGCAGTGAGGGGACGGGAGATACCAGTACGCAGTATTTT. Amino acids: CASSEGTGDTSTQYF. The rearrangement joins TRBV10-1 to TRBJ2-3, with D possibly being TRBD2 (6 bases). V was shortened by 2 bases and J by 8 bases, with 17 bases between the two germline ends. The CDR3 sequence is 15 residues long. Per the germline V gene, CDR1 is WNHNN and CDR2 is SYGVQD (reference sequence).

The rearrangement uses TRBV21-1 and TRBJ2-4; TRBD2, the table's D call, was not compared with the DNA. TRBV21-1 is flagged as a pseudogene. The CDR3 is 15 residues long. This CDR3 reads CASPGSLKAKNIQYF. DNA for the CDR3: TGTGCCAGCCCGGGGAGTCTAAAAGCCAAAAACATTCAGTACTTC.

The chain joins TRBV18 to TRBJ2-5, with D tentatively TRBD1 or TRBD2 (5 bases each). The V end was cut by 5 bases, the J end by 7 bases, with 17 bases between. Germline V gives CDR1 KGHSH, CDR2 LQKENI. The CDR3 runs to 14 residues. The CDR3, as DNA: TGTGCCAGCTCAGAGACAGTTCCGAGGGGGACCCAGTACTTC. This encodes CASSETVPRGTQYF.

The chain employs TRBV4-1 and TRBJ2-7; D may be TRBD1 or TRBD2 (5 bases each). Germline V gene sequence: CDR1 MGHRA, CDR2 YSYEKL. The CDR3 is 14 amino acids. V lost 4 bases and J 2 bases, leaving 12 bases between the germline ends. CDR3 loop: CASSLRDGPYEQYF. The CDR3 nucleotides read TGCGCCAGCAGCCTCCGGGACGGACCCTACGAGCAGTACTTC.

V usage is TRBV18 and J usage is TRBJ2-7; 14 bases are shared with TRBD2. Germline V gene sequence: CDR1 KGHSH, CDR2 LQKENI. The CDR3 covers 16 residues. V trimming: 4 bases; J trimming: 6 bases; junction bases outside the gene matches: 8. In DNA, the CDR3 is TGTGCCAGCTCACGGACCGGGACTAGCGGGAGAGGCGAGCAGTACTTC. It encodes CASSRTGTSGRGEQYF.

The chain is built from TRBV30 and TRBJ2-7, with D maybe TRBD2 (5 bases). V lost 0 bases and J 1 base, leaving 13 bases between the germline ends. This CDR3 spans 15 amino acids. CDR1 GTSNPN and CDR2 SVGIG come from the germline V gene (reference sequence). The CDR3 here is CAWSVPRRESYEQYF. CDR3 nucleotide sequence: TGTGCCTGGAGTGTACCTCGTCGGGAATCCTACGAGCAGTACTTC.

The V gene is TRBV29-1, the J gene TRBJ2-5; 9 bases agree with TRBD1. The CDR3 length is 12 residues. The J segment lost 5 bases and the V segment lost 8 bases, leaving 6 bases of the junction unmatched. Germline V lookup: CDR1 SQVTM, CDR2 ANQGSEA. CDR3 in DNA: TGCAGCACACAGGGGGCGAGGGAGACCCAGTACTTC. Its translation: CSTQGARETQYF.

This sequence joins TRBV10-1 and TRBJ2-2; 14 bases are shared with TRBD2. V was pared by 0 bases and J by 5 bases, with 8 bases of the junction left unmatched. Germline CDR1 WNHNN, CDR2 SYGVQD (reference sequence). The CDR3 runs to 19 residues. The CDR3 reads CASSESRGGLAGETGELFF. The CDR3 DNA is TGCGCCAGCAGTGAGTCGCGGGGGGGACTAGCGGGAGAAACCGGGGAGCTGTTTTTT.

The J gene is TRBJ2-7, the V gene TRBV5-4; D remains ambiguous. The germline gives CDR1 SGHNT, CDR2 YYREEE (reference sequence). CDR3 length: 12 residues. Trimming left V 0 bases short and J 2 bases short, with 3 bases between. The CDR3 DNA sequence: TGTGCCAGCAGCTTGGACGCCTACGAGCAGTACTTC. This codes for CASSLDAYEQYF. The variable domain in full, with the rest retrieved from reference TRBV5-4 and TRBJ2-7, is ETGVTQSPTHLIKTRGQQVTLRCSSQSGHNTVSWYQQALGQGPQFIFQYYREEENGRGNFPPRFSGLQFPNYSSELNVNALELDDSALYLCASSLDAYEQYFGPGTRLTVT.

The CDR3 region has the DNA TGTGCCAGCAGCGTATCGGACAAGAGTTCCTATGGCTACACCTTC. It specifies CASSVSDKSSYGYTF. The rearrangement links TRBV9 to TRBJ1-2; the D gene is possibly TRBD1 (5 bases). CDR1 and CDR2 from the germline V gene are SGDLS and YYNGEE. Trimming removed 1 base at V and 4 bases at J, with 14 bases between. The CDR3 sequence is 15 residues long.

The rearrangement joins TRBV5-1 to TRBJ1-1, with a tentative D call TRBD1 (5 bases). The CDR3 totals 15 residues. CDR1 is SGHRS, CDR2 YFSETQ, per germline. The V and J ends lost 4 bases and 1 base respectively, with 14 bases between them. Written as DNA, the CDR3 is TGCGCCAGCAGCCTAGGGGTCTCCGAGAACACTGAAGCTTTCTTT. Its protein is CASSLGVSENTEAFF.

The CDR3 DNA reads as TGCAGCGTGTACAGGACGAACACCGGGGAGCTGTTTTTT. It translates to CSVYRTNTGELFF. The chain carries TRBV29-1 and TRBJ2-2; TRBD1 is a possible D gene (5 bases). The CDR3 totals 13 residues. V lost 6 bases to trimming and J lost 0 bases, with 8 bases between them. From germline, CDR1 is SQVTM and CDR2 ANQGSEA.

This chain connects TRBV19 to TRBJ2-6; TRBD1 agrees at 7 bases. The germline gives CDR1 LNHDA, CDR2 SQIVND (reference sequence). Trimming at V came to 6 bases and at J to 1 base, leaving 18 bases not matched to a gene. This CDR3 comprises 20 residues. CDR3 residues: CASREPLRSGQPSGANVLTF. CDR3 in DNA: TGTGCCAGTAGAGAACCGTTACGATCGGGACAGCCTTCTGGGGCCAACGTCCTGACTTTC.

This clone was counted between two and nine times. V and J are TRBV6-1 and TRBJ2-7, with 7 nucleotides matching TRBD2. Germline lookup yields CDR1 MNHNS and CDR2 SASEGT. The ends lost 4 bases at V and 3 bases at J; junction bases unmatched: 9. The CDR3 loop spans 15 amino acids. CDR3 residues: CASSVGRAARYEQYF. CDR3 bases: TGTGCCAGCAGTGTGGGGAGGGCCGCCCGCTACGAGCAGTACTTC.

The chain is built from TRBV10-3 and TRBJ2-7; 8 bases match TRBD2. The CDR3 has 14 amino acids. The J segment lost 2 bases and the V segment lost 9 bases, leaving 9 bases of the junction unmatched. The V gene's germline CDR1 is ENHRY and CDR2 SYGVKD. The CDR3 here is CAIESGSNPYEQYF. For the CDR3, the DNA is TGTGCCATTGAGAGCGGGAGTAACCCCTACGAGCAGTACTTC.

This clone was observed a few times. V and J are TRBV28 and TRBJ2-1; D is ambiguous. Trimming cost V 6 bases and J 7 bases, with 16 bases left between them. The CDR3 runs to 14 residues. Germline V gives CDR1 MDHEN, CDR2 SYDVKM. CDR3 sequence: CASSSFPAVNEQFF. The DNA for the CDR3 is TGTGCCAGCAGCTCATTCCCAGCAGTGAATGAGCAGTTCTTC.

The gene calls are TRBV6-1 and TRBJ1-1; D gene unclear. V was trimmed by 3 bases and J by 0 bases, leaving 8 bases between them. The V gene's germline CDR1 is MNHNS and CDR2 SASEGT. This CDR3 has 14 residues. CDR3 coding DNA: TGTGCCAGCAGTGATGGGCGGGTGAACACTGAAGCTTTCTTT. The encoded protein is CASSDGRVNTEAFF.

Only one count was recorded for this clone. This chain uses TRBV29-1 with TRBJ2-1; D may be TRBD2 (6 bases). In germline, CDR1 is SQVTM, CDR2 ANQGSEA. Between the trimmed V and J ends, which lost 7 bases and 6 bases, there was a span of 22 bases. This CDR3 comprises 15 residues. For the CDR3, the DNA is TGCAGCGGCAACCGGGAGACTGCTCTTCGCAATGAGCAGTTCTTC. Amino acids: CSGNRETALRNEQFF.

The J gene is TRBJ1-5, the V gene TRBV19, with D possibly matching TRBD1 (5 bases). This CDR3 is built from 15 residues. V gave up 6 bases and J gave up 4 bases, with 16 bases separating them. The germline CDR1 and CDR2 sequences are LNHDA and SQIVND (reference sequence). Written as DNA, the CDR3 is TGTGCCAGTAGCCGGGGGGTGGGCAGTAATCAGCCCCAGCATTTT. Protein product: CASSRGVGSNQPQHF.

This clone appeared a few times. The V gene is TRBV6-5, the J gene TRBJ1-3; TRBD1 is a possible D gene (6 bases). The CDR3 has 14 residues. The V and J ends lost 5 bases and 0 bases respectively, with 8 bases between them. In germline, CDR1 is MNHEY, CDR2 SVGAGI. CDR3 sequence: CASSRDNSGNTIYF. The CDR3 DNA reads as TGTGCCAGCAGTCGGGACAACTCTGGAAACACCATATATTTT.

In this sample, this clone turned up once. The V gene is TRBV9, the J gene TRBJ2-7, with D maybe TRBD2 (5 bases). The V gene lost 2 bases and the J gene lost 6 bases, with 12 bases spanning the gap. Germline V gene sequence: CDR1 SGDLS, CDR2 YYNGEE. CDR3 length: 13 amino acids. The CDR3 sequence is CASSVNLLGEQYF. The CDR3 coding sequence is TGTGCCAGCAGCGTCAACCTACTAGGCGAGCAGTACTTC.